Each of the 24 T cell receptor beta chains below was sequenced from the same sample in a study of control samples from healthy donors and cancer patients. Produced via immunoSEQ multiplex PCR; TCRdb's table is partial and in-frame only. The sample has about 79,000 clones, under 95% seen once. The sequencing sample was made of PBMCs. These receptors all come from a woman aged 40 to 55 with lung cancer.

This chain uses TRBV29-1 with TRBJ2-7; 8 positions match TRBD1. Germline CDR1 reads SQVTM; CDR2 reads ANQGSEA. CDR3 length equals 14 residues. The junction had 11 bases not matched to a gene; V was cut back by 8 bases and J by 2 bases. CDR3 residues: CSSPRDRFTYEQYF. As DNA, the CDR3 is TGCAGCTCCCCGCGGGACAGGTTTACCTACGAGCAGTACTTC.

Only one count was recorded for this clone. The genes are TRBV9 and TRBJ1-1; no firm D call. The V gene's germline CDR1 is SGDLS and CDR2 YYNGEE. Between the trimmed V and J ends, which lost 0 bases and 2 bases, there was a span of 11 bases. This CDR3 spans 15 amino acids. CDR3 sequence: CASSVGVGLNTEAFF. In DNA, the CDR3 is TGTGCCAGCAGCGTAGGCGTGGGCCTTAACACTGAAGCTTTCTTT.

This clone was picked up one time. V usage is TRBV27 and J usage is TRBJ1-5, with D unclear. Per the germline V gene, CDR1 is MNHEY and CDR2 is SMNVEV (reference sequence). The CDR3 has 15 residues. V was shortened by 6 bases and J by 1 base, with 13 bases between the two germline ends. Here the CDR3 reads CASRPVEGSNQPQHF. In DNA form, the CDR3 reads TGTGCCAGCAGACCGGTGGAGGGCAGCAATCAGCCCCAGCATTTT.

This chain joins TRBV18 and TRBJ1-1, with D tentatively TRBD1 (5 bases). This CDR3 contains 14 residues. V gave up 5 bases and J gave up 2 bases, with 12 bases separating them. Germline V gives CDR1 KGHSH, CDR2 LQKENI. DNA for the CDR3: TGTGCCAGCTCATCGCCCGGGACCAACACTGAAGCTTTCTTT. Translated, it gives CASSSPGTNTEAFF.

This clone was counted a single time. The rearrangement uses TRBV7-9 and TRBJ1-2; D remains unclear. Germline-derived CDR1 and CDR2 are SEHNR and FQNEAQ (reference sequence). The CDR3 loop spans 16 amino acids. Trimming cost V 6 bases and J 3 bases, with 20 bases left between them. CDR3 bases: TGTGCCAGCAGTTTAATAGAGTCGACGGGAGACTATGGCTACACCTTC. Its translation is CASSLIESTGDYGYTF.

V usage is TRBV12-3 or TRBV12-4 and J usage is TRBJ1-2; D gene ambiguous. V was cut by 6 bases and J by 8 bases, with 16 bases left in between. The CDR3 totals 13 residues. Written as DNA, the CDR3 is TGTGCCAGCAGCCCAATTAAACGCTGGGGCTACACCTTC. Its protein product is CASSPIKRWGYTF.

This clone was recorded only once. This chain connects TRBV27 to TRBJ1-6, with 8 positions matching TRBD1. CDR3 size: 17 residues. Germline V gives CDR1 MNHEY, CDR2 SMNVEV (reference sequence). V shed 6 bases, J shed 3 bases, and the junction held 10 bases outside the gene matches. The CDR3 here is CASSLTGAAIYNSPLHF. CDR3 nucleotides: TGTGCCAGCAGCTTGACAGGGGCCGCAATCTATAATTCACCCCTCCACTTT.

The CDR3 protein is CASSPQARYGYTF. CDR3 in DNA: TGTGCCAGCAGCCCTCAGGCTCGCTATGGCTACACCTTC. J is TRBJ1-2 and V is TRBV3-1 (or the pseudogene TRBV3-2), with D hard to call. The CDR3 is 13 amino acids. V was pared by 4 bases and J by 4 bases, with 10 bases between. CDR1 LGHDT and CDR2 YNNKEL come from the germline V gene (reference sequence).

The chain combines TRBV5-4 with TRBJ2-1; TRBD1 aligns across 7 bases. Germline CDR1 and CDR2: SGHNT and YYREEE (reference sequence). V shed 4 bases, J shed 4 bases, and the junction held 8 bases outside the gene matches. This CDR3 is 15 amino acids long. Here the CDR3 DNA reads TGTGCCAGCAGCAACCTACAGGGGATTTACAATGAGCAGTTCTTC. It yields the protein CASSNLQGIYNEQFF.

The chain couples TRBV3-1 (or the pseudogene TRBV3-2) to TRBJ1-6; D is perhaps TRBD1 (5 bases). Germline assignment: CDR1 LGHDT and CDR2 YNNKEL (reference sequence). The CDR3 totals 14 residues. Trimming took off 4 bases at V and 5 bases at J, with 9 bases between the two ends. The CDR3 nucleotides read TGTGCCAGCAGCCGGCCAGGGAATAATTCACCCCTCCACTTT. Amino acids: CASSRPGNNSPLHF.

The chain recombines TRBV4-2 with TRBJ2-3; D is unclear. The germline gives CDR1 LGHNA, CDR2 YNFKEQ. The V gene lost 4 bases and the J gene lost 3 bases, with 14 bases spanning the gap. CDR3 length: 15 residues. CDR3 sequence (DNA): TGTGCCAGCAGCCCCTCGGAAAGCCTAACAGATACGCAGTATTTT. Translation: CASSPSESLTDTQYF.

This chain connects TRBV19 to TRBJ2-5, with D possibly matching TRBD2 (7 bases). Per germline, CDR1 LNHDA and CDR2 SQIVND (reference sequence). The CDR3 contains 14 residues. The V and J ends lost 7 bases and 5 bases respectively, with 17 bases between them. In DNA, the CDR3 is TGTGCCAGTATTAAGGGGGGGGCGGTGGAGACCCAGTACTTC. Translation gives CASIKGGAVETQYF.

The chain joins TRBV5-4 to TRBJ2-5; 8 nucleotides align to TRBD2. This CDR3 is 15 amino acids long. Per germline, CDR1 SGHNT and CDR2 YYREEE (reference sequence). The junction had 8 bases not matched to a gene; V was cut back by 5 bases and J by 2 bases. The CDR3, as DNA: TGTGCCAGCAGTTTACCGGGACTAGGTCAAGAGACCCAGTACTTC. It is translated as CASSLPGLGQETQYF.

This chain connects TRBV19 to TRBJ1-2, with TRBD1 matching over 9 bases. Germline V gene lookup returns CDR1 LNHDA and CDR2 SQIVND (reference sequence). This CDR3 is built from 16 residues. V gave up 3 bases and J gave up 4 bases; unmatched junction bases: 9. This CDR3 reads CASSIPGQGSVYGYTF. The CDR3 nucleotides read TGTGCCAGTAGTATCCCCGGACAGGGGAGTGTCTATGGCTACACCTTC.

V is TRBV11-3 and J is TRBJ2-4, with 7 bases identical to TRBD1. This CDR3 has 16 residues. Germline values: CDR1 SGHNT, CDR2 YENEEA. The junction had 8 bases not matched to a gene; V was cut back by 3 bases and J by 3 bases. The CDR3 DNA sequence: TGTGCCAGCAGCTTCCAGACAGGGTTCTTCAAAAACATTCAGTACTTC. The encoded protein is CASSFQTGFFKNIQYF.

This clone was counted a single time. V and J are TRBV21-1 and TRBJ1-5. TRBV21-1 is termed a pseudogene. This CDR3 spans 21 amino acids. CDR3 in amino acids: CAYGGWHLQPRQDDSNQPQHF. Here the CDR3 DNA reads TGTGCCTATGGGGGGTGGCACCTCCAGCCCCGCCAGGACGATAGCAATCAGCCCCAGCATTTT.

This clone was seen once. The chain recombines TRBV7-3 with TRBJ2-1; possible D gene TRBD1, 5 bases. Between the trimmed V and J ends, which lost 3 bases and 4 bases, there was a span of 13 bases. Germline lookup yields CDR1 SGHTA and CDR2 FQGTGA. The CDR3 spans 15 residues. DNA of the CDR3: TGTGCCAGCAGCTTTGGGGCACAGAAATACAATGAGCAGTTCTTC. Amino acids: CASSFGAQKYNEQFF.

The DNA of the CDR3 is TGTGCCAGCAGCCCTAGGGGCCGGACCGATACGCAGTATTTT. This sequence encodes CASSPRGRTDTQYF. The genes are TRBV11-3 and TRBJ2-3, with D tentatively TRBD1 (5 bases). CDR3 length equals 14 residues. V was pared by 5 bases and J by 6 bases, with 15 bases between. In germline, CDR1 is SGHNT, CDR2 YENEEA.

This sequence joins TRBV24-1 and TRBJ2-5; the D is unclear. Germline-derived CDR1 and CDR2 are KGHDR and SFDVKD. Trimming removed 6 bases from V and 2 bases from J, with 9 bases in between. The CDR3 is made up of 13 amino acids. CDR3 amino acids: CATSQRSQETQYF. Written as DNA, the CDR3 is TGTGCCACCAGTCAGCGTAGTCAAGAGACCCAGTACTTC.

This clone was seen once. The CDR3 DNA reads as TGTGCCAGCAGTTTAATTCGTCGGGACAACCGCACAGATACGCAGTATTTT. It codes for CASSLIRRDNRTDTQYF. J is TRBJ2-3 and V is TRBV27; D possibly corresponds to TRBD1 (6 bases). The ends were cut back, 2 bases at V and 1 base at J, with 16 bases in the middle. Germline loops: CDR1 MNHEY, CDR2 SMNVEV (reference sequence). The CDR3 sequence is 17 residues long.

This CDR3 reads CASSLMGGTLSQGANYGYTF. The CDR3 DNA sequence: TGTGCCAGCAGTTTAATGGGCGGGACATTATCACAAGGGGCTAACTATGGCTACACCTTC. This chain connects TRBV27 to TRBJ1-2; possible D gene TRBD1, 6 bases. Trimming took 2 bases from V and 0 from J, leaving 25 bases between them. This CDR3 spans 20 amino acids. In germline, CDR1 is MNHEY, CDR2 SMNVEV (reference sequence).

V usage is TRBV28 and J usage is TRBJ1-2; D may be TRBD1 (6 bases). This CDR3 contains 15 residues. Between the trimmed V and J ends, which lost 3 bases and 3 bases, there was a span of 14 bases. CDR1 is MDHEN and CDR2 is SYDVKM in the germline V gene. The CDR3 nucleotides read TGTGCCAGCAGTTTGAGGGACATCGGATACTATGGCTACACCTTC. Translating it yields CASSLRDIGYYGYTF.

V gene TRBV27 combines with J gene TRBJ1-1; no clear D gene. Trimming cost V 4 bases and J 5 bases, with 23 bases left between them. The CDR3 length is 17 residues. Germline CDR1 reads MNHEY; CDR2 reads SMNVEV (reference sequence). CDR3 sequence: CASSSPLRAGGKTEAFF. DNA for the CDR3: TGTGCCAGCAGTTCCCCCCTCCGGGCCGGCGGGAAGACTGAAGCTTTCTTT.

CDR3 in amino acids: CASSALSQMNTEAFF. The CDR3 nucleotides read TGTGCCAGTAGTGCCCTTTCGCAGATGAACACTGAAGCTTTCTTT. The chain has TRBV19 and TRBJ1-1, with D uncertain. The V end lost 5 bases, the J end lost 0 bases, and 13 bases lay between the germline ends. Germline CDR1 and CDR2: LNHDA and SQIVND (reference sequence). This CDR3 spans 15 amino acids.